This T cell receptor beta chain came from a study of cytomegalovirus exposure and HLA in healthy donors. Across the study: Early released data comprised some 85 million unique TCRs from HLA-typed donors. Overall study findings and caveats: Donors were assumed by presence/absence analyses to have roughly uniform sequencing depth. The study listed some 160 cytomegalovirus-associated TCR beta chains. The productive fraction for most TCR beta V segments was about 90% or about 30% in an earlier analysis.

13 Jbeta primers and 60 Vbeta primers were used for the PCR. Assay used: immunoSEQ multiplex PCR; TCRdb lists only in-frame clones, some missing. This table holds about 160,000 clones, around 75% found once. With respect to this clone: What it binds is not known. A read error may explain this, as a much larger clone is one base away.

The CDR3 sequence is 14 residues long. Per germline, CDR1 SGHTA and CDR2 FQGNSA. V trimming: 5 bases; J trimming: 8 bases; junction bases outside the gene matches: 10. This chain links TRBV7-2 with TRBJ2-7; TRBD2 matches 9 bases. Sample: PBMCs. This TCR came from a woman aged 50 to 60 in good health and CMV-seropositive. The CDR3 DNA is TGTGCCAGCAGCCCGACTAGCGGTTTAGTTCAGCAGTACTTC. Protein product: CASSPTSGLVQQYF.